Below are 27 T cell receptor beta chains sequenced from a single sample in a study of tumor and adjacent non-tumor tissue in lung cancer (dated by TCRdb to between 2018 and 2020). The library was built by means of multiplex PCR. TCRdb records Illumina HiSeq 2500 as the sequencer. TCRbeta libraries were constructed through three rounds of nested PCR with primers (Table S4) according to protocols adapted from ARM-PCR. TCRdb cleaned the public reads at Q25 with fastp, built clones with MiXCR and kept in-frame beta chains. Records with the same CDR3 protein are collapsed into one entry carrying the most frequent genes and DNA. This sample is represented by about 75,000 distinct CDR3 sequences; 65% to 75% of them were singletons. The top ten clonotypes cover 28% of the sample. RNA was extracted from bulk unsorted tissue and checked for quality with a NanoDrop ND-1000 and an Agilent 2100. Distant non-tumor tissue taken more than 3 cm from the tumor edge was used as the normal lung sample.

The source material was distant non-tumor lung tissue. The receptors were gathered from a woman in her 50s with non-small cell lung cancer.

A word on this clonotype: Being one base from a much bigger clone, this may be a read error. V gene TRBV5-4 combines with J gene TRBJ1-1, with 9 nucleotides matching TRBD1. Germline loops: CDR1 SGHNT, CDR2 YYREEE (reference sequence). The CDR3 has 14 residues. The CDR3 nucleotides read TGTGACAGCAGTTCCGGGACAGGGTCCACTGAAGCTTTCTTT. Translation: CDSSSGTGSTEAFF.

On this clonotype itself: An end of the junction differs from the germline gene, which may be a read error. The CDR3 nucleotides are TGCGCCAGCAGCGACGGACGGAGCCTTAATGAAAAACTGTTTTTT. Protein: CASSDGRSLNEKLFF. The chain joins TRBV4-2 to TRBJ1-4; D is undetermined. Per the germline V gene, CDR1 is LGHNA and CDR2 is YNFKEQ. This CDR3 has 15 residues.

The gene calls are TRBV29-1 and TRBJ2-3; maybe TRBD2 (5 bases). CDR1 is SQVTM and CDR2 is ANQGSEA in the germline V gene. CDR3 length: 13 amino acids. CDR3 coding DNA: TGCAGAGTGGAGGCACGCCAAAGGGATACGCAGTATTTT. Residues: CRVEARQRDTQYF.

This clonotype has just one count. A read error may be the cause here, since a much bigger clone is one base away. The rearrangement uses TRBV6-2 or TRBV6-3 and TRBJ1-5; D is uncertain. CDR3 size: 15 residues. The V gene's germline CDR1 is MNHEY and CDR2 SVGEGT. Trimming left V 5 bases short and J 2 bases short, with 13 bases between. The CDR3 DNA reads TGTGCCAGCAGTCAAAGGAATCAGGGCAATCAGCCCCAGCATTTT. Encoded protein: CASSQRNQGNQPQHF.

The chain joins TRBV7-9 to TRBJ2-7; the D gene is possibly TRBD2 (6 bases). This CDR3 region has 14 residues. Trimming cost V 8 bases and J 2 bases, with 16 bases left between them. Germline V gene lookup returns CDR1 SEHNR and CDR2 FQNEAQ (reference sequence). CDR3 protein: CASARGRGTYEQYF. CDR3 DNA: TGTGCCAGCGCGCGGGGTCGAGGAACCTACGAGCAGTACTTC.

A note on this clonotype: One end of the junction varies from germline; a read error may be responsible. This chain uses TRBV20-1 with TRBJ2-1; 7 bases agree with TRBD2. The germline CDR1 and CDR2 sequences are DFQATT and SNEGSKA (reference sequence). This CDR3 region has 15 residues. CDR3: CSARDQRDSYKEHFF. The CDR3 nucleotides are TGCAGTGCTAGAGACCAGCGGGACTCCTACAAGGAGCACTTCTTC.

Notes on this clonotype: Mismatch with germline at one junction end may stem from a read error. The rearrangement joins TRBV6-2 or TRBV6-3 to TRBJ1-1; the D is unclear. The CDR3 covers 14 residues. Per the germline V gene, CDR1 is MNHEY and CDR2 is SVGEGT. This CDR3 is CASSCTGPEFEALF. Written as DNA, the CDR3 is TGTGCCAGCAGTTGCACGGGCCCGGAGTTTGAAGCTCTCTTT.

This clonotype is judged medium-sized. This chain links TRBV11-2 with TRBJ2-7; the match to TRBD2 covers 8 bases. This CDR3 has 13 amino acids. Trimming removed 1 base from V and 5 bases from J; junction bases left unmatched: 1. Germline loops: CDR1 SGHAT, CDR2 FQNNGV. DNA of the CDR3: TGTGCCAGCAGCTTAGGACTAGCGAACGAGCAGTACTTC. It codes for CASSLGLANEQYF.

About this clonotype itself: As the CDR3 is not closed by the conserved phenylalanine or tryptophan, this likely results from a read error. The chain employs TRBV6-2 or TRBV6-3 and TRBJ2-2, with D maybe TRBD2 (5 bases). Trimming took 9 bases from V and 6 from J, leaving 14 bases between them. This CDR3 comprises 13 residues. Germline CDR1 reads MNHEY; CDR2 reads SVGEGT. Here the CDR3 reads CASRTGSAGELFC. The CDR3 DNA reads as TGTGCCAGTCGGACGGGGAGCGCCGGGGAGCTGTTTTGT.

A remark on this clonotype: At one of its ends the junction is not consistent with the germline gene, which may arise from a read error. The V call is TRBV6-1, the J call TRBJ1-5; D is unclear. CDR1 and CDR2 (germline): MNHNS, SASEGT. The CDR3 has 14 amino acids. The CDR3, as DNA: TGTGCCAGCAGTGCCTTCCGTCTCAATCAACCCCAGCATTTT. Amino acid sequence: CASSAFRLNQPQHF.

Comment on this clonotype: The CDR3 does not close with the conserved phenylalanine or tryptophan, likely indicating a read error. CDR3 nucleotides: TGTGACAGCAGCTCGGGGACAGACCGGACCCACGAGCAGTACTTA. This translates into CDSSSGTDRTHEQYL. V and J are TRBV11-2 and TRBJ2-7; 7 nucleotides agree with TRBD1. This CDR3 region has 15 residues. Germline V lookup: CDR1 SGHAT, CDR2 FQNNGV.

This clonotype was recorded many times. The chain employs TRBV29-1 and TRBJ2-1; no clear D gene. The CDR3 is 14 amino acids. V shed 3 bases and J shed 6 bases, with 15 bases lying between them. Germline V lookup: CDR1 SQVTM, CDR2 ANQGSEA. CDR3 sequence: CSVDFLGSGNEQFF. In DNA, the CDR3 is TGCAGCGTTGATTTCCTAGGGTCGGGCAATGAGCAGTTCTTC.

About this clonotype: A much bigger clone sits one base away, suggesting this may be a read error. The V gene is TRBV5-5, the J gene TRBJ2-7; D gene unclear. V lost 2 bases and J 3 bases, leaving 9 bases between the germline ends. Germline loops: CDR1 SGHKS, CDR2 YYEKEE (reference sequence). This CDR3 has 13 amino acids. The CDR3 sequence is CASSFGANYEQYF. The CDR3 DNA reads as TGTGCCAGCAGCTTCGGCGCAAACTACGAGCAGTACTTC.

Comments on this clonotype: Relative to the germline gene, one junction end is altered; a read error may explain this. This chain connects TRBV11-2 to TRBJ2-2; the D is unclear. The CDR3 length is 15 residues. Looked up from germline, CDR1 is SGHAT and CDR2 is FQNNGV. The DNA for the CDR3 is TGTGCCAGCGGCTTAGAGGCGGCAGTCATGAGGGAGCTGTTTTTT. It is translated as CASGLEAAVMRELFF.

A remark on this clonotype: It may be a read error: a sequence one base away is much more abundant. J is TRBJ2-1 and V is TRBV6-6; 11 nucleotides agree with TRBD1. This CDR3 comprises 16 residues. In germline, CDR1 is MNHNY, CDR2 SVGAGI (reference sequence). The CDR3 DNA follows: TGTGCCGGCAGTTCCATCGGACAGGGGGCATACAATGAGCAGTTCTTC. This encodes CAGSSIGQGAYNEQFF.

Remarks on this clonotype: One end of the junction does not line up with germline, which may come from a read error. This chain links TRBV6-6 with TRBJ2-7, with D unclear. There are 14 residues in the CDR3. Germline CDR1 and CDR2: MNHNY and SVGAGI (reference sequence). CDR3 protein: CASNTAIMTHEHYF. The CDR3 DNA reads as TGTGCCAGCAACACAGCGATTATGACCCACGAGCACTACTTC.

For this clonotype: Given a much more abundant clone one base away, this may be a read error. The chain is built from TRBV6-1 and TRBJ2-7; the match to TRBD1 covers 7 bases. The CDR3 consists of 14 residues. Germline values: CDR1 MNHNS, CDR2 SASEGT. CDR3 in DNA: TGTGCCTGCAGTCAGACAGGGTACGCCTACGAGCAGTACTTC. This codes for CACSQTGYAYEQYF.

This clonotype occurred many times. The chain recombines TRBV12-3 or TRBV12-4 with TRBJ2-5; D not resolved. Trimming cost V 7 bases and J 3 bases, with 18 bases left between them. This CDR3 is 15 amino acids long. In DNA, the CDR3 is TGTGCCAGCAACTCTTTAGGTGGGTTAGAAGAGACCCAGTACTTC. Its translation: CASNSLGGLEETQYF.

As regards this clonotype: This sequence may be a read error, since a much larger clone differs from it by one base. The DNA for the CDR3 is TGTGCCAGCAGTTACTCCCTAGCGGGCTTCGAAGAGACCCAGTACTTC. Translation gives CASSYSLAGFEETQYF. The chain combines TRBV6-5 with TRBJ2-5; 8 bases agree with TRBD2. J lost 3 bases, V lost 0 bases, and 6 bases had no gene match. Looked up from germline, CDR1 is MNHEY and CDR2 is SVGAGI. The CDR3 sequence is 16 residues long.

With regard to this clonotype: A much larger clone differs from this one at a single base, so this may be a read error. J is TRBJ1-2 and V is TRBV20-1; D possibly corresponds to TRBD1 (5 bases). CDR3 length: 13 amino acids. Germline values: CDR1 DFQATT, CDR2 SNEGSKA (reference sequence). The CDR3 is CNARDQGLDSYTF. CDR3 DNA: TGCAATGCTAGAGATCAGGGCCTGGACAGCTACACCTTC.

The rearrangement links TRBV7-9 to TRBJ1-2, with a tentative D call TRBD1 (6 bases). V gave up 5 bases and J gave up 4 bases, with 14 bases separating them. This CDR3 region has 14 residues. Germline V CDR1 and CDR2: SEHNR, FQNEAQ (reference sequence). DNA of the CDR3: TGTGCCAGCAGCCATAAACGACAGGTCTATGGCTACACCTTC. This codes for CASSHKRQVYGYTF.

Worth noting for this clonotype: The junction differs from germline at one of its ends, possibly a read error. V and J are TRBV11-2 and TRBJ2-2; TRBD2 might be the D (5 bases). Germline V gives CDR1 SGHAT, CDR2 FQNNGV. The CDR3 sequence is 13 residues long. CDR3 sequence: CDSSPASTGVLFF. CDR3 in DNA: TGTGACAGCAGTCCCGCCTCCACCGGGGTGCTGTTTTTT.

This clonotype was seen many times. The genes are TRBV4-2 and TRBJ1-3; D gene uncertain. V was cut by 0 bases and J by 0 bases, with 6 bases left in between. The CDR3 sequence is 15 residues long. Germline values: CDR1 LGHNA, CDR2 YNFKEQ. For the CDR3, the DNA is TGTGCCAGCAGCCAAGAATTAGACTCTGGAAACACCATATATTTT. Its protein is CASSQELDSGNTIYF.

This clonotype turned up a few times. This chain links TRBV11-2 with TRBJ2-1; the match to TRBD2 covers 11 bases. The V segment lost 5 bases and the J segment 16 bases; nucleotides outside the gene matches: 19. This CDR3 has 16 amino acids. Per the germline V gene, CDR1 is SGHAT and CDR2 is FQNNGV. The CDR3 DNA reads TGTGCCAGCAGCCGTATGATACTAGCGGGGGACAATGTGCAATTCTTC. This translates into CASSRMILAGDNVQFF.

The rearrangement uses TRBV29-1 and TRBJ2-1; 7 positions match TRBD2. The CDR3 consists of 14 residues. V lost 4 bases and J lost 1; bases outside the gene matches: 4. Germline V gene lookup returns CDR1 SQVTM and CDR2 ANQGSEA. In nucleotides, the CDR3 is TGCAGCGTTGTATCGCGGGAGTCCTACAATGAGCAGTTCTTC. Amino acids: CSVVSRESYNEQFF.

The chain is built from TRBV29-1 and TRBJ2-7, with 10 bases that match TRBD2. The CDR3 contains 14 residues. Looked up from germline, CDR1 is SQVTM and CDR2 is ANQGSEA. V lost 8 bases and J lost 7; bases outside the gene matches: 14. The CDR3 loop is CSTSQAGGTGEQYF. The CDR3 DNA sequence: TGCAGCACTAGCCAAGCGGGAGGGACGGGGGAGCAGTACTTC.

This clonotype was counted ten times or more. The chain is built from TRBV20-1 and TRBJ2-7, with 8 bases lining up with TRBD2. Germline values: CDR1 DFQATT, CDR2 SNEGSKA (reference sequence). CDR3 length equals 13 residues. Trimming removed 1 base from V and 3 bases from J; junction bases left unmatched: 2. CDR3 nucleotide sequence: TGCAGTGCTAGAGGGCGGGAGGACTACGAGCAGTACTTC. Translating gives CSARGREDYEQYF.